Listed below are T cell receptor beta chains from one sample, sequenced in a study of a mutant IDH1 vaccine in newly diagnosed glioma. Sequencing was performed with immunoSEQ multiplex PCR; in TCRdb, only in-frame clones are kept and a portion is missing. The table has around 40,000 clones, more than 80% seen once. Their antigens remain unidentified. Sequencing used PBMCs, obtained from a glioma patient whose treatment included an IDH1 peptide vaccine. These receptors all stem from a man aged 50 to 60 with glioma. The CDR3 runs from the conserved cysteine through the conserved F or W. The D gene is left open where the match is weak. Size values are once, few and many counts, or a class for expanded clones, and some rows have none.

D gene	J gene	V gene	clone size	CDR3 DNA	CDR3 protein
TRBD1	TRBJ1-1	TRBV28	once	TGTGCCAGCAGTCCATTGACAGGGACTGAAGCTTTCTTT	CASSPLTGTEAFF
TRBD2	TRBJ2-7	TRBV6-5	-	TGTGCCAGCAGTGGGGGGGGATCCTACGAGCAGTACTTC	CASSGGGSYEQYF
-	TRBJ1-4	TRBV5-5	-	TGTGCCAGCAGCTTGGCCGCCTACAGTGGGTTGAATGAAAAACTGTTTTTT	CASSLAAYSGLNEKLFF
-	TRBJ1-1	TRBV5-5	-	TGTGCCAGCAGCAATATTCCAAATACGAACACTGAAGCTTTCTTT	CASSNIPNTNTEAFF
TRBD2	TRBJ2-4	TRBV19	-	TGTGCCAGTAGTATAGACGGGCTAGCGGGACTGAGAAACATTCAGTACTTC	CASSIDGLAGLRNIQYF
-	TRBJ1-5	TRBV6-5	few	TGTGCCAGCAGCCCCGGGTCTGTCCGGGGTCAGCCCCAGCATTTT	CASSPGSVRGQPQHF
-	TRBJ1-2	TRBV5-1	-	TGCGCCAGCAGCCCGTGGGGCGCGGATGGCTACACCTTC	CASSPWGADGYTF
-	TRBJ2-1	TRBV5-8	once	TGTGCCAGCAGCTTGGAAGGGTCCAATGAGCAGTTCTTC	CASSLEGSNEQFF
TRBD2	TRBJ2-3	TRBV11-3	-	TGTGCCAGCAGCTTAGAAGGCGGGGGGGCCAGCACGCAGTATTTT	CASSLEGGGASTQYF
TRBD1	TRBJ1-2	TRBV19	-	TGTGCCAGTATCCGGACAGGGGAGAACTATGGCTACACCTTC	CASIRTGENYGYTF